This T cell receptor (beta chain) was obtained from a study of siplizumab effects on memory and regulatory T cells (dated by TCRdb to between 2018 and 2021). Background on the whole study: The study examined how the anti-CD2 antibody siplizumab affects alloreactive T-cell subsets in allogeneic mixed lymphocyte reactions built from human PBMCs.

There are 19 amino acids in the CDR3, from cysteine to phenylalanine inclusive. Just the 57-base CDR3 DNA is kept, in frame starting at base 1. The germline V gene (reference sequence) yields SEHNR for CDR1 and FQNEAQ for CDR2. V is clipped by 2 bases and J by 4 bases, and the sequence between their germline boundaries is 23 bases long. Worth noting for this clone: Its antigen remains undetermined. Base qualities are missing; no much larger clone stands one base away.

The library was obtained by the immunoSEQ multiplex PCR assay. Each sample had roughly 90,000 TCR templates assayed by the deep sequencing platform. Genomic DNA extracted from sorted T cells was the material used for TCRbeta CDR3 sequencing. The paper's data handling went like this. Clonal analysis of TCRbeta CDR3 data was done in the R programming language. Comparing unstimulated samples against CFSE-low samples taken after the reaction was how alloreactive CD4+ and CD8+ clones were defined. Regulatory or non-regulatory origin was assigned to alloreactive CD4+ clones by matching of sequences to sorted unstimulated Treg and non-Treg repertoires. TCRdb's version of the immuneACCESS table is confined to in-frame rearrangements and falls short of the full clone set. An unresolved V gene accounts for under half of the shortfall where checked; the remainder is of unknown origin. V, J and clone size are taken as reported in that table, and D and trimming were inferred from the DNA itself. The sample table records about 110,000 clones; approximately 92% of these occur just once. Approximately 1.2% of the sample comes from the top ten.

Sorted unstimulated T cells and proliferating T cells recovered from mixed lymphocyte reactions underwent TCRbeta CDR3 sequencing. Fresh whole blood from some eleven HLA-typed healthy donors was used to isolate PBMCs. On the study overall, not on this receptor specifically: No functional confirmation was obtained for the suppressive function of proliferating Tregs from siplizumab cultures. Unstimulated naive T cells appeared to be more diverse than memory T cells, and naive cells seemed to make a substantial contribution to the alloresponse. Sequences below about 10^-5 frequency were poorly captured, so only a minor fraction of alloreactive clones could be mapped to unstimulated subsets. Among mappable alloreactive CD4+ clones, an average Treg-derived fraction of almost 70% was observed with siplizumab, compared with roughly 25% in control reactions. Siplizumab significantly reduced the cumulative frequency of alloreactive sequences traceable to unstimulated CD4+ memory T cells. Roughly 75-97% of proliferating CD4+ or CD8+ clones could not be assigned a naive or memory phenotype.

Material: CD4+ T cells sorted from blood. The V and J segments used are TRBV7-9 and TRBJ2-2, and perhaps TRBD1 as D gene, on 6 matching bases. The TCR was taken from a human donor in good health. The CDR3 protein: CASSLSRVLRTESTGELFF. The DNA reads TGTGCCAGCAGCTTATCTAGGGTTTTAAGGACAGAAAGCACCGGGGAGCTGTTTTTT.